A selection of T cell receptor beta chains follows, all from one sample in a study of tumor-infiltrating lymphocytes in primary liver carcinoma. TCRdb ran MiXCR on the multiplex PCR reads and lists one entry per CDR3 protein. The repertoire holds approximately 330,000 distinct CDR3 sequences, with about 61% as singletons. Sequencing used peripheral blood. The source of these receptors is a man between 40 and 49 years old with primary liver carcinoma and hepatitis B virus infection. CDR3s leave out the opening cysteine and the closing phenylalanine or tryptophan. D genes are given only for firm matches.

D gene	V gene	J gene	CDR3 protein
-	TRBV11-3	TRBJ1-1	ASSPQRGTEAF
TRBD2	TRBV4-2	TRBJ2-1	ASSQDARRGYNEQF
-	TRBV5-1	TRBJ2-1	SSSLEINEQF
-	TRBV4-3	TRBJ2-7	ASSQAQDWNGHY
-	TRBV6-1	TRBJ1-5	ALCDRQPQH
-	TRBV12-5	TRBJ2-3	ASAPGTVNTDTQY
-	TRBV11-2	TRBJ2-6	ASSLGAGTGSRANVLT
TRBD1	TRBV7-8	TRBJ1-3	ASSATGGDGNTIY
TRBD2	TRBV6-5	TRBJ2-2	ASSYSDSGIPGELF
-	TRBV11-2	TRBJ2-3	ASSFGREDTQY
TRBD1	TRBV11-2	TRBJ1-1	ASSSRTGLNTEAF
TRBD2	TRBV12-3/TRBV12-4	TRBJ2-7	ASSRNPPGLAGGRVEQY
-	TRBV11-1	TRBJ2-7	ASSLDSFTYYEQY
-	TRBV5-6	TRBJ2-1	VSSPGLISYNEQF
-	TRBV6-2/TRBV6-3	TRBJ2-1	ASGDVLGGNEQF
-	TRBV6-6	TRBJ1-1	ASTYGGFQVGNTEAF
TRBD2	TRBV10-2	TRBJ2-7	ATLGGSHEQY
-	TRBV12-3/TRBV12-4	TRBJ1-3	ASSLRNTIY
-	TRBV6-2/TRBV6-3	TRBJ2-7	ASSYSSLEFYEQY
-	TRBV6-5	TRBJ2-3	ASRDDTDTRY
-	TRBV11-2	TRBJ2-7	ASSSGFTAYEQY
-	TRBV4-1	TRBJ2-5	AISQGGRMQETQY
TRBD2	TRBV5-1	TRBJ2-1	ASLRDAGGNEQF
TRBD2	TRBV6-5	TRBJ2-1	ASRPGTSGSNEQF
-	TRBV11-3	TRBJ2-2	ASSHGLTRGKEYTGELF
-	TRBV28	TRBJ2-7	ASSPPDSSYEQY
-	TRBV6-2/TRBV6-3	TRBJ2-3	AFGHPDTQY
-	TRBV4-2	TRBJ2-1	ASSLGSSYNGQF
-	TRBV6-1	TRBJ1-6	ASSIRDGNNSPLH
-	TRBV18	TRBJ2-3	ASSTGSEETQY
TRBD1	TRBV11-2	TRBJ1-1	VSSLRQGLNTEAF
-	TRBV5-4	TRBJ2-1	ASSPNPAYEQF
-	TRBV7-9	TRBJ2-5	ASSLGQGRGETQY
-	TRBV11-2	TRBJ1-6	VSSHGLNSYNSPLH
TRBD1	TRBV6-5	TRBJ1-3	ASTKQGMSGNTIY